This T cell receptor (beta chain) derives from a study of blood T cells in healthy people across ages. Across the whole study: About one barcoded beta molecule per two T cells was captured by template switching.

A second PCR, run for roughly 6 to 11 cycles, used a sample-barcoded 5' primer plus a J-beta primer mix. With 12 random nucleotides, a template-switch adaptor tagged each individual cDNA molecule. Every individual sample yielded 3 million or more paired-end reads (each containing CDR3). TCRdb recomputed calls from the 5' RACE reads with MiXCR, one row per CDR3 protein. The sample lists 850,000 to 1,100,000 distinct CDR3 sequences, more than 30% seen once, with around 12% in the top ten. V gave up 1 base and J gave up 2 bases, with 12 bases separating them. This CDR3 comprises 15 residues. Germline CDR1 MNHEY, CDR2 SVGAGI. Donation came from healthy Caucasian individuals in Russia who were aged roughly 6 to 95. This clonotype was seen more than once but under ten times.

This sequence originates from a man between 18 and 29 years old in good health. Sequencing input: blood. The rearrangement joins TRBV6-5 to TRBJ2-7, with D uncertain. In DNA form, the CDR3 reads TGTGCCAGCAGTTACTTTTTTGGGTCAACCTACGAGCAGTACTTC. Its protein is CASSYFFGSTYEQYF.